The source of this T cell receptor (beta chain) is a study of fetal regulatory T cell absence and autoimmunity. The germline V gene encodes CDR1 SGDLS and CDR2 YYNGEE. With 3 bases removed from V and 5 bases from J, the gap between germline ends came to 15 bases. CDR3 length: 15 amino acids. Sequencing was performed with immunoSEQ multiplex PCR; in TCRdb, only in-frame clones are kept and a portion is missing. In the table there are about 95,000 clones, about two thirds of which are singletons. This receptor was taken from a male donor with IPEX syndrome. The V and J genes are TRBV9 and TRBJ1-5; D is uncertain. The sample comprised pancreas tissue. The CDR3 nucleotides are TGTGCCAGCAGCGCCCGACCTGGGAGGGATCAGCCCCAGCATTTT. Its translation is CASSARPGRDQPQHF. Full variable domain (missing parts from reference TRBV9 and TRBJ1-5): DSGVTQTPKHLITATGQRVTLRCSPRSGDLSVYWYQQSLDQGLQFLIQYYNGEERAKGNILERFSAQQFPDLHSELNLSSLELGDSALYFCASSARPGRDQPQHFGDGTRLSIL.